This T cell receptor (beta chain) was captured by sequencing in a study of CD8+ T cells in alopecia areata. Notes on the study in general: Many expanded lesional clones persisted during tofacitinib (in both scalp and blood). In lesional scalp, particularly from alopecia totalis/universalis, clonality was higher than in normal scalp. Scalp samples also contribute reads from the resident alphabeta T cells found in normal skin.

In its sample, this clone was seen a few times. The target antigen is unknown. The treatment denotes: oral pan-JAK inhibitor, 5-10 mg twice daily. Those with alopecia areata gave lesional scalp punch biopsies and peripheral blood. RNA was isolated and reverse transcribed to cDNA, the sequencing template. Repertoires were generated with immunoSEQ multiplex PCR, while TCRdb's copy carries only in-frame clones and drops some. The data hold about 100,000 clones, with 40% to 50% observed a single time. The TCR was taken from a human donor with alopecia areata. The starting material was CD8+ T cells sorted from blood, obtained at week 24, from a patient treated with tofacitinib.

This CDR3 is CSVVVNYEQYF. For the CDR3, the DNA is TGCAGCGTTGTAGTGAACTACGAGCAGTACTTC. The chain links TRBV29-1 to TRBJ2-7; D is unresolved. Germline V CDR1 and CDR2: SQVTM, ANQGSEA. There are 11 residues in the CDR3. Trimming removed 4 bases from V and 3 bases from J, with 7 bases in between.